The following is a T cell receptor (beta chain) sequence with its context. The CDR3 loop spans 12 amino acids. From germline, CDR1 is ENHRY and CDR2 SYGVKD. Trimming cost V 8 bases and J 4 bases, with 12 bases left between them. Original processing notes: Using reference gene primer amplification, nucleated cell counts were estimated. Libraries were prepared by immunoSEQ multiplex PCR; TCRdb keeps only in-frame clonotypes and omits some of them. That table gives V, J and clone size, and the DNA gave D and trimming. The repertoire holds 250,000 to 350,000 clones, with 90% as singletons. The sample comes from a study of blood T cell repertoires in COVID-19. Living in under 30 US areas, the participants were between roughly 18 and 90 years of age. Membership in each cohort depended on participant-reported clinical history. Each recovered donor of Cohort 3 presented with two negative PCRs, clearance, or symptom resolution.

This TCR came from a man in his 60s who had recovered from COVID-19. Sequencing used PBMCs or T cells enriched from blood (not recorded which). The V gene is TRBV10-3, the J gene TRBJ2-7; no firm D call. CDR3 DNA: TGTGCCATCGGGCCCGTGTTATACGAGCAGTACTTC. This gives the protein CAIGPVLYEQYF.